Described below is a single TCR beta chain sequence and its context. The antigen is not known. These data are taken from a study of T cells in Graves' hyperthyroidism and ophthalmopathy. Whole-study findings and limits: A model built on 13 V-J features separated ophthalmopathy from stable hyperthyroidism.

Together with thyroid ultrasound, orbital computed tomography, serum thyroxine and TRAb, clinical symptoms were used for diagnoses. Germline-derived CDR1 and CDR2 are SGHRS and YFSETQ. The CDR3 runs to 15 residues. V shed 3 bases and J shed 2 bases, with 12 bases lying between them. TCR beta CDR3 regions were amplified from RNA transcripts. An initial round of RT-PCR targeting the TCR CDR3 relied on the HTBI primer set. TCRdb ran MiXCR on the multiplex PCR reads and lists one entry per CDR3 protein. The sample holds 600,000 or so distinct CDR3 sequences, roughly 15% seen once. This chain joins TRBV5-1 and TRBJ2-1; D is perhaps TRBD2 (5 bases). Sequencing was performed on blood. This TCR was sampled from a woman aged 50 to 60 with Graves' ophthalmopathy. The CDR3 here is CASSSTSLPYNEQFF. CDR3 nucleotides: TGCGCCAGCAGCTCTACTAGTCTCCCCTACAATGAGCAGTTCTTC.